These T cell receptor beta chains were read from a single sample in a study of cytomegalovirus exposure and HLA in healthy donors. Profiled with immunoSEQ multiplex PCR; TCRdb holds only in-frame clones, not every one. The sample carries roughly 200,000 clones, 75% to 85% recorded once. The sequenced sample consisted of PBMCs. Receptor source: a boy younger than 18 in good health and CMV-seronegative. The CDR3 runs from the conserved cysteine through the conserved F or W. A D gene is named only where the DNA matches it firmly. Rows may omit the clone size; those that give it use once, few, many or a size class.

j_gene: TRBJ2-3
d_gene: -
v_gene: TRBV9
abundance: -
CDR3nt: TGTGCCAGCACCCTCCGCGGCAGGGCGACAGATACGCAGTATTTT
CDR3aa: CASTLRGRATDTQYF

j_gene: TRBJ1-5
d_gene: TRBD1
v_gene: TRBV6-1
abundance: -
CDR3nt: TGTGCCACCAACAGGGGGTACAATCAGCCCCAGCATTTT
CDR3aa: CATNRGYNQPQHF

j_gene: TRBJ1-3
d_gene: TRBD1
v_gene: TRBV25-1
abundance: -
CDR3nt: TGTGCCAGCAGCGCTACAGGGGGCTCTGGAAACACCATATATTTT
CDR3aa: CASSATGGSGNTIYF

j_gene: TRBJ2-7
d_gene: TRBD2
v_gene: TRBV15
abundance: -
CDR3nt: TGTGCCACCAGCAGAGACGGGAGGAGGCTCGAGCAGTACTTC
CDR3aa: CATSRDGRRLEQYF

j_gene: TRBJ2-7
d_gene: TRBD2
v_gene: TRBV6-5
abundance: -
CDR3nt: TGTGCCAGCAGTTCCAGGGGACTAGCGGGAGGGGGCGAGCAGTACTTC
CDR3aa: CASSSRGLAGGGEQYF

j_gene: TRBJ2-1
d_gene: -
v_gene: TRBV4-3
abundance: -
CDR3nt: TGCGCCAGCAGCCGAACGGTAGAATACAATGAGCAGTTCTTC
CDR3aa: CASSRTVEYNEQFF

j_gene: TRBJ2-5
d_gene: -
v_gene: TRBV30
abundance: -
CDR3nt: TGTGCCTGGAGTGTCGGCAGGTCAGAGACCCAGTACTTC
CDR3aa: CAWSVGRSETQYF

j_gene: TRBJ2-2
d_gene: -
v_gene: TRBV7-8
abundance: few
CDR3nt: TGTGCCAGCAGCCGCCCTGGGCGGGATATCGCCGGGGAGCTGTTTTTT
CDR3aa: CASSRPGRDIAGELFF

j_gene: TRBJ1-5
d_gene: -
v_gene: TRBV6-4
abundance: few
CDR3nt: TGTGCCAGCAGTGACCCGCCGGGACATGGCAATCAGCCCCAGCATTTT
CDR3aa: CASSDPPGHGNQPQHF

j_gene: TRBJ2-3
d_gene: -
v_gene: TRBV7-2
abundance: -
CDR3nt: TGTGCCAGCAGCTTCAGGGGCACAGATACGCAGTATTTT
CDR3aa: CASSFRGTDTQYF

j_gene: TRBJ2-7
d_gene: -
v_gene: TRBV5-1
abundance: -
CDR3nt: TGCGCCAGCAGCGGGGAATCGCGCGGGGCCTACGAGCAGTACTTC
CDR3aa: CASSGESRGAYEQYF

j_gene: TRBJ2-7
d_gene: TRBD1
v_gene: TRBV5-5
abundance: -
CDR3nt: TGTGCCAGCAGTCCGGGTGGGACAGTTTACGAGCAGTACTTC
CDR3aa: CASSPGGTVYEQYF

j_gene: TRBJ1-3
d_gene: TRBD1
v_gene: TRBV7-9
abundance: -
CDR3nt: TGTGCCAGCAGCTTAGTAACAGGGGTTTTCTCTGGAAACACCATATATTTT
CDR3aa: CASSLVTGVFSGNTIYF

j_gene: TRBJ2-7
d_gene: TRBD1
v_gene: TRBV10-2
abundance: -
CDR3nt: TGCGCCAGCAGGGACAGGGGGTTGAGCGAGCAGTACTTC
CDR3aa: CASRDRGLSEQYF

j_gene: TRBJ2-3
d_gene: -
v_gene: TRBV4-2
abundance: -
CDR3nt: TGTGCCAGCAGCCAAGATTCGGCAGCGTCGGTGGCAGATACGCAGTATTTT
CDR3aa: CASSQDSAASVADTQYF

j_gene: TRBJ2-3
d_gene: -
v_gene: TRBV6-5
abundance: -
CDR3nt: TGTGCCAGCAGTTCCCCTACGGTAGGAGGGGATACGCAGTATTTT
CDR3aa: CASSSPTVGGDTQYF

j_gene: TRBJ2-3
d_gene: TRBD1
v_gene: TRBV4-1
abundance: -
CDR3nt: TGCGCCAGCAGCCAAGATACTTGGGACAGGGGAGCAGATACGCAGTATTTT
CDR3aa: CASSQDTWDRGADTQYF

j_gene: TRBJ1-1
d_gene: -
v_gene: TRBV13
abundance: -
CDR3nt: TGTGCCAGCACCGTTGACGGGGGAGGTGAAGCTTTCTTT
CDR3aa: CASTVDGGGEAFF

j_gene: TRBJ2-1
d_gene: -
v_gene: TRBV9
abundance: -
CDR3nt: TGTGCCAGCAGCGTAGCTACACTGACGGCGGTGCGTGAGCAGTTCTTC
CDR3aa: CASSVATLTAVREQFF

j_gene: TRBJ1-2
d_gene: TRBD1
v_gene: TRBV18
abundance: -
CDR3nt: TGTGCCAGCTCACCTCCGACAGGGCTCCCCTATGGCTACACCTTC
CDR3aa: CASSPPTGLPYGYTF

j_gene: TRBJ1-2
d_gene: TRBD1
v_gene: TRBV30
abundance: once
CDR3nt: TGTGCCTGGAGCCTCTCAGGGGGCTATGGCTACACCTTC
CDR3aa: CAWSLSGGYGYTF

j_gene: TRBJ2-3
d_gene: TRBD1
v_gene: TRBV9
abundance: -
CDR3nt: TGTGCCAGCAGCGCGAGCTACGGGACAGCTTCCGATACGCAGTATTTT
CDR3aa: CASSASYGTASDTQYF

j_gene: TRBJ2-5
d_gene: TRBD2
v_gene: TRBV30
abundance: -
CDR3nt: TGTGCCTGTAAACCCGAAGGGGTAGCGGGAGAGACCCAGTACTTC
CDR3aa: CACKPEGVAGETQYF

j_gene: TRBJ1-5
d_gene: -
v_gene: TRBV10-3
abundance: -
CDR3nt: TGTGCCAGCACCGAGGACACTAGCAATCAGCCCCAGCATTTT
CDR3aa: CASTEDTSNQPQHF

j_gene: TRBJ2-1
d_gene: -
v_gene: TRBV19
abundance: once
CDR3nt: TGTGCCAGTGGGGACGGGAGTTTAGATGAGCAGTTCTTC
CDR3aa: CASGDGSLDEQFF

j_gene: TRBJ1-5
d_gene: -
v_gene: TRBV6-1
abundance: -
CDR3nt: TGTGCCAGCCACAGAACCAATCAGCCCCAGCATTTT
CDR3aa: CASHRTNQPQHF

j_gene: TRBJ1-5
d_gene: TRBD1
v_gene: TRBV4-3
abundance: -
CDR3nt: TGCGCCAGCAGCCACGAAACGACAGGGGATCAGCCCCAGCATTTT
CDR3aa: CASSHETTGDQPQHF

j_gene: TRBJ1-4
d_gene: -
v_gene: TRBV7-6
abundance: -
CDR3nt: TGTGCCAGCAGCCTGAATGGGCTACATAATGAAAAACTGTTTTTT
CDR3aa: CASSLNGLHNEKLFF

j_gene: TRBJ2-7
d_gene: -
v_gene: TRBV5-1
abundance: -
CDR3nt: TGCGCCAGCAGCTTGGAAGGGGCGTCGGACGAGCAGTACTTC
CDR3aa: CASSLEGASDEQYF

j_gene: TRBJ1-5
d_gene: TRBD1
v_gene: TRBV6-1
abundance: -
CDR3nt: TGTGCCGGCACCACGGTGACAGGGAGCGGTCAGCCCCAGCATTTT
CDR3aa: CAGTTVTGSGQPQHF

j_gene: TRBJ1-1
d_gene: TRBD1
v_gene: TRBV7-2
abundance: -
CDR3nt: TGTGCCAGCAGCTTGACAGGGACTAACACTGAAGCTTTCTTT
CDR3aa: CASSLTGTNTEAFF

j_gene: TRBJ2-3
d_gene: -
v_gene: TRBV6-6
abundance: -
CDR3nt: TGTGCCAGCAGTATGCGGGACCCTCCGGCCACAGATACGCAGTATTTT
CDR3aa: CASSMRDPPATDTQYF

j_gene: TRBJ1-1
d_gene: -
v_gene: TRBV7-9
abundance: -
CDR3nt: TGTGCCAGCAGCTTGGGGCAGGGCACTGAAGCTTTCTTT
CDR3aa: CASSLGQGTEAFF

j_gene: TRBJ1-4
d_gene: -
v_gene: TRBV28
abundance: -
CDR3nt: TGTGCCAGCAGCCTATCCGGGACTTTCAGTGAAAAACTGTTTTTT
CDR3aa: CASSLSGTFSEKLFF

j_gene: TRBJ1-1
d_gene: -
v_gene: TRBV6-1
abundance: -
CDR3nt: TGTGCCAGCAGTGAATGGGCAACAGGGTGTGAAGCTTTCTTT
CDR3aa: CASSEWATGCEAFF

j_gene: TRBJ2-5
d_gene: -
v_gene: TRBV25-1
abundance: -
CDR3nt: TGTGCCAGCAGTGGTCAGGGGTTTTTGGAGACCCAGTACTTC
CDR3aa: CASSGQGFLETQYF

j_gene: TRBJ2-1
d_gene: TRBD2
v_gene: TRBV5-6
abundance: -
CDR3nt: TGTGCCAGCAGCTTTCTAAGGACTAGCGGGGGTTCCTACAATGAGCAGTTCTTC
CDR3aa: CASSFLRTSGGSYNEQFF

j_gene: TRBJ1-5
d_gene: -
v_gene: TRBV6-6
abundance: -
CDR3nt: TGTGCCAGCAGTTACGGAGAGCGTCAGCCCCAGCATTTT
CDR3aa: CASSYGERQPQHF

j_gene: TRBJ2-7
d_gene: TRBD1
v_gene: TRBV15
abundance: -
CDR3nt: TGTGCCACCAGCAGAGAATGGGGACAGGGGGACTACGAGCAGTACTTC
CDR3aa: CATSREWGQGDYEQYF

j_gene: TRBJ1-1
d_gene: TRBD1
v_gene: TRBV30
abundance: -
CDR3nt: TGTGCCTGGAGTGTAGTCTTGGACAGGCAGAACACTGAAGCTTTCTTT
CDR3aa: CAWSVVLDRQNTEAFF

j_gene: TRBJ2-7
d_gene: TRBD2
v_gene: TRBV4-2
abundance: -
CDR3nt: TGTGCCAGCAGCCAAGTTCCCTCAACTAGCGGGAGCGAGCAGTACTTC
CDR3aa: CASSQVPSTSGSEQYF

j_gene: TRBJ1-5
d_gene: TRBD1
v_gene: TRBV29-1
abundance: -
CDR3nt: TGCAGCGTAGGACAGGGGTACAGCAATCAGCCCCAGCATTTT
CDR3aa: CSVGQGYSNQPQHF

j_gene: TRBJ1-2
d_gene: -
v_gene: TRBV30
abundance: -
CDR3nt: TGTGCCTGGTCGAGTCAGGCTACCGGTGGCTACACCTTC
CDR3aa: CAWSSQATGGYTF

j_gene: TRBJ2-3
d_gene: TRBD2
v_gene: TRBV2
abundance: -
CDR3nt: TGTGCCAGCAGTCAGAGGCGGGAGGGGGTCACAGATACGCAGTATTTT
CDR3aa: CASSQRREGVTDTQYF

j_gene: TRBJ2-7
d_gene: -
v_gene: TRBV10-3
abundance: -
CDR3nt: TGTGCCATCAGTGAGCAGGTGGGCAGCCCCTACGAGCAGTACTTC
CDR3aa: CAISEQVGSPYEQYF

j_gene: TRBJ1-4
d_gene: TRBD1
v_gene: TRBV5-4
abundance: -
CDR3nt: TGTGCCAGCAGCTCCGGACAGGCTAATAATGAAAAACTGTTTTTT
CDR3aa: CASSSGQANNEKLFF

j_gene: TRBJ2-1
d_gene: TRBD2
v_gene: TRBV7-3
abundance: few
CDR3nt: TGTGCCAGCAGCGTACTAGCGGGAGGACATGAGCAGTTCTTC
CDR3aa: CASSVLAGGHEQFF

j_gene: TRBJ1-4
d_gene: TRBD1
v_gene: TRBV7-2
abundance: -
CDR3nt: TGTGCCAGCAGCTCCCTATTGGGGACAGGGCTCGAAAAACTGTTTTTT
CDR3aa: CASSSLLGTGLEKLFF

j_gene: TRBJ2-7
d_gene: TRBD1
v_gene: TRBV6-5
abundance: -
CDR3nt: TGTGCCAGCAGCCTCGGAAGGACAGGGGGTTACGAGCAGTACTTC
CDR3aa: CASSLGRTGGYEQYF

j_gene: TRBJ2-7
d_gene: -
v_gene: TRBV18
abundance: -
CDR3nt: TGTGCCAGCTCGGCTCAGCCCGGACAGTTTTCCTACGAGCAGTACTTC
CDR3aa: CASSAQPGQFSYEQYF

j_gene: TRBJ2-7
d_gene: -
v_gene: TRBV5-1
abundance: -
CDR3nt: TGCGCCAGCAGCTCCGTGGCTTCTAGCTCCTACGAGCAGTACTTC
CDR3aa: CASSSVASSSYEQYF

j_gene: TRBJ2-7
d_gene: TRBD2
v_gene: TRBV30
abundance: -
CDR3nt: TGTGCCTGGAGTGTATATCCCCAAGCGGGAGAGGAGTACGAGCAGTACTTC
CDR3aa: CAWSVYPQAGEEYEQYF

j_gene: TRBJ2-7
d_gene: -
v_gene: TRBV27
abundance: -
CDR3nt: TGTGCCAGCACCAAGGGGGACCCCCGCCGGCCATACGAGCAGTACTTC
CDR3aa: CASTKGDPRRPYEQYF

j_gene: TRBJ2-3
d_gene: TRBD2
v_gene: TRBV9
abundance: -
CDR3nt: TGTGCCAGCAGCGACCCCGCTAGCGGGGGGGCAGCAGATACGCAGTATTTT
CDR3aa: CASSDPASGGAADTQYF

j_gene: TRBJ2-1
d_gene: TRBD2
v_gene: TRBV2
abundance: -
CDR3nt: TGTGCCAGCAGTGAGTTCCCTAGCGGGTGGTACAATGAGCAGTTCTTC
CDR3aa: CASSEFPSGWYNEQFF

j_gene: TRBJ1-6
d_gene: -
v_gene: TRBV10-2
abundance: few
CDR3nt: TGCGCCAGCAGTGACGGCAGGGCGGGATCACCCCTCCACTTT
CDR3aa: CASSDGRAGSPLHF

j_gene: TRBJ2-7
d_gene: -
v_gene: TRBV11-2
abundance: -
CDR3nt: TGTGCCAGCAGCTTAGGGTTGGGTCCTCCGGGCGAGCAGTACTTC
CDR3aa: CASSLGLGPPGEQYF

j_gene: TRBJ1-2
d_gene: -
v_gene: TRBV9
abundance: -
CDR3nt: TGTGCCAGCAGCGTAGACTCAGGTTTAGGTCTTACCTATGGCTACACCTTC
CDR3aa: CASSVDSGLGLTYGYTF

j_gene: TRBJ1-1
d_gene: -
v_gene: TRBV13
abundance: -
CDR3nt: TGTGCCAGCGTGCCTGAGGGGAACACTGAAGCTTTCTTT
CDR3aa: CASVPEGNTEAFF